The clone carrying this T cell receptor (beta chain) was recorded a few times. Unique molecular identifiers were built into the TCRbeta library. TCRdb called the PCR reads again in MiXCR, with one record for every CDR3 protein. Here the sample spans about 540,000 distinct CDR3 sequences, approximately 16% being singletons. This sample is drawn from a study of T-cell reconstitution after alpha-beta-depleted transplantation in children. Germline CDR1 SGHTA, CDR2 FQGNSA. V dropped 4 bases and J dropped 2; count of bases not matched to a gene: 5. The CDR3 length is 15 residues. The input for sequencing was PBMCs from the stem cell graft donor, taken from the stem cell graft. The sequence was obtained from a human donor who donated a stem cell graft to a child with acute lymphoblastic leukemia. The chain recombines TRBV7-2 with TRBJ1-5, with 7 bases aligning to TRBD1. CDR3 sequence reads: CASSSTGDGNQPQHF. Written as DNA, the CDR3 is TGTGCCAGCAGCTCAACAGGGGACGGCAATCAGCCCCAGCATTTT.